What follows is one T cell receptor (beta chain) and its context. The sample originates from a study of T cells in Graves' hyperthyroidism and ophthalmopathy. Across the whole study: It was at initial diagnosis, before any treatment, that peripheral blood was collected.

Using RNA transcripts as the source, TCR beta CDR3 regions were amplified. First-round RT-PCR of the TCR CDR3 relied on the HTBI primer set. TCRdb analysed the multiplex PCR reads with MiXCR anew, one entry per CDR3 protein. The table shows around 700,000 distinct CDR3 sequences, with around a sixth occurring only once. Diagnosis rested on symptoms, serum thyroxine and TRAb, thyroid ultrasound, and orbital computed tomography. Source material: blood. This receptor was taken from a woman between 50 and 59 years old with Graves' hyperthyroidism that later progressed to Graves' ophthalmopathy.

CDR3 sequence reads: CASRTVLSYNEQFF. CDR3 coding DNA: TGCGCCAGCAGAACGGTTCTCTCCTACAATGAGCAGTTCTTC. The chain has TRBV5-1 and TRBJ2-1; no firm D call. V gave up 5 bases and J gave up 0 bases, with 9 bases separating them. Per germline, CDR1 SGHRS and CDR2 YFSETQ. This CDR3 comprises 14 residues.